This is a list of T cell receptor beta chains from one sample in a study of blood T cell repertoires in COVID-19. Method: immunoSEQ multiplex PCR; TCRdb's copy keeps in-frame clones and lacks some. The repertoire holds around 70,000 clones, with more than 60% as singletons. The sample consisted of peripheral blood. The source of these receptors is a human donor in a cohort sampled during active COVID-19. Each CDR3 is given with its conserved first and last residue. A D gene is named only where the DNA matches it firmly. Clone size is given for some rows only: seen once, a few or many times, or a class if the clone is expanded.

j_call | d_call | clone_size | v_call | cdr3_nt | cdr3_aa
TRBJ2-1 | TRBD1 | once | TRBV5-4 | TGTGCCAGCAGCGCCGGGACAGGGATAGAAAATGAGCAGTTCTTC | CASSAGTGIENEQFF
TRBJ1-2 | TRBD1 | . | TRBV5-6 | TGTGCCAGCAGCTCTACCGCCCTGACAGGGTGGGACTATGGCTACACCTTC | CASSSTALTGWDYGYTF
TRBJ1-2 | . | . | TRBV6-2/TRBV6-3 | TGTGCCAGCAGTTTCCTCCGGACAGACTATGGCTACACCTTC | CASSFLRTDYGYTF
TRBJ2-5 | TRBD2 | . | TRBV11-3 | TGTGCCAGCAGCCCCCGAGCGGGGGGAGGAGAGACCCAGTACTTC | CASSPRAGGGETQYF
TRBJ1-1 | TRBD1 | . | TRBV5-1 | TGCGCCAGCAGTGTTCAATCAGGGGGCAAGAACACTGAAGCTTTCTTT | CASSVQSGGKNTEAFF
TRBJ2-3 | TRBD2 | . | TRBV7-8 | TGTGCCAGCAGCCCATCTAGCGGGAAGCAGTATTTT | CASSPSSGKQYF
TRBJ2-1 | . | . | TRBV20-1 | TGCAGTGCTAGTGGAGTAGCTTACTTCAATGAGCAGTTCTTC | CSASGVAYFNEQFF
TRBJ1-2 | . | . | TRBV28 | TGTGCCAGCAGTCCTTTAGACTATGGCTACACCTTC | CASSPLDYGYTF
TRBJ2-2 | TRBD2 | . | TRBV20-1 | TGCAGTGCTAGTGAGGGCCTAGCGGGAGGATCTGACACCGGGGAGCTGTTTTTT | CSASEGLAGGSDTGELFF
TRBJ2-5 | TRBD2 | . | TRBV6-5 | TGTGCCAGTCTGTGGGGGGGATCGGAGACCCAGTACTTC | CASLWGGSETQYF
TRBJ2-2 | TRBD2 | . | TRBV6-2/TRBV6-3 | TGTGCCAGCTGTTCGGGGGGATCCACCGGGGAGCTGTTTTTT | CASCSGGSTGELFF
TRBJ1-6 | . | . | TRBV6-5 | TGTGCCACCGACGACGGGGGAGCCCATTCACCCCTCCACTTT | CATDDGGAHSPLHF
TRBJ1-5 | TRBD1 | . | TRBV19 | TGTGCCAGTACCATATCCCAGGGGGTCAATCAGCCCCAGCATTTT | CASTISQGVNQPQHF
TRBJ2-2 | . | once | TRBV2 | TGTGCCAGCAGTGAAGTGGATATACCTGAGGTAGCCTTTGGCGGGGAGCTGTTTTTT | CASSEVDIPEVAFGGELFF
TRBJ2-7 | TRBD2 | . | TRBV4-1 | TGCGCCAGCTCTGTTGGGGCTAGCGGGAGCTACGAGCAGTACTTC | CASSVGASGSYEQYF
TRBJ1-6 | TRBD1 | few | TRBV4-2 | TGTGCCAGCAGCCAAGACCCGGACAGGCAAATATCACCCCTCCACTTT | CASSQDPDRQISPLHF
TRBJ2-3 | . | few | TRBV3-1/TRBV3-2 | TGTGCCAGCTATAGGGGAACAGATACGCAGTATTTT | CASYRGTDTQYF
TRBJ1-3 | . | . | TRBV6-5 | TGTGCCAGCAGTTCCCGACGGGACTCTGGAAACACCATATATTTT | CASSSRRDSGNTIYF
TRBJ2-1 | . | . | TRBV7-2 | TGTGCCAGCAGCTTAAGGGCGGGTTCCTACAATGAGCAGTTCTTC | CASSLRAGSYNEQFF
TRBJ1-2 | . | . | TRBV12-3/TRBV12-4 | TGTGCCAGCAGTATAACAGGGAACTATGGCTACACCTTC | CASSITGNYGYTF
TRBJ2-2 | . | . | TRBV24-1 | TGTGCCACCAGTGGACAAACCGGGGAGCTGTTTTTT | CATSGQTGELFF
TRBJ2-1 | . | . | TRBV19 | TGTGCCAGTAGTATCGGGAACAATGAGCAGTTCTTC | CASSIGNNEQFF
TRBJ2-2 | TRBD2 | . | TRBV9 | TGTGCCAGCAGCGTAGGACTAGCGGGAGCGACCGGGGAGCTGTTTTTT | CASSVGLAGATGELFF
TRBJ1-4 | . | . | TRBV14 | TGTGCCAGCAGCCAAGCATGGACCGAGGGTGAAAAACTGTTTTTT | CASSQAWTEGEKLFF
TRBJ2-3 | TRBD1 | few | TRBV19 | TGTGCCAGTAGGGACAGGGGCACAGATACGCAGTATTTT | CASRDRGTDTQYF
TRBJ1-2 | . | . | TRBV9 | TGTGCCAGCAGCGTAGCTGGGACGGGAGTCGGGAGCTACACCTTC | CASSVAGTGVGSYTF
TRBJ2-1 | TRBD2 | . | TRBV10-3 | TGTGCCATCACCCCATCCTTAACCCGGACTAGCGGGAGGGCCTCCTACAATGAGCAGTTCTTC | CAITPSLTRTSGRASYNEQFF
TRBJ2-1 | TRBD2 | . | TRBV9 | TGTGCCAGCAGCGCCGCCCTGGCGGGGGGCCACAATGAGCAGTTCTTC | CASSAALAGGHNEQFF
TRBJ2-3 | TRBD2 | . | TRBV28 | TGTGCCAGCAACTTTGCGGGGGCAGATACGCAGTATTTT | CASNFAGADTQYF
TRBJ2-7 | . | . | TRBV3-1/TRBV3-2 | TGTGCCAGCAGCCAAGATCGAGGGTACGAGCAGTACTTC | CASSQDRGYEQYF
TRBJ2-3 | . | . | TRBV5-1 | TGCGCCAGCAGCGATCGTCAGGGGACAACAGATACGCAGTATTTT | CASSDRQGTTDTQYF
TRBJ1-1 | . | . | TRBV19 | TGTGCCAGTATCGGCACTGAAGCTTTCTTT | CASIGTEAFF
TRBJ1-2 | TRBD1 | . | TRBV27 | TGTGCCAGCAGTTTCCAGGCCGGACAGGGGAAGAAAGGCTACACCTTC | CASSFQAGQGKKGYTF
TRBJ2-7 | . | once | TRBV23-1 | TGCGCCAGCCGGCCCCTTTGGCGCTGCTGGGGCAGCTCCTACGAGCAGTACTTC | CASRPLWRCWGSSYEQYF
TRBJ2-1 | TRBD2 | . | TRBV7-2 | TGTGCCAGCAGCTTAGCCCTAGCTGGGACTAGCGGGGGGGCTTCCCCCTACAATGAGCAGTTCTTC | CASSLALAGTSGGASPYNEQFF
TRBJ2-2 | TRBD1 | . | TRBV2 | TGTGCCAGCAGACCTCGGGACAGGTCTAACACCGGGGAGCTGTTTTTT | CASRPRDRSNTGELFF
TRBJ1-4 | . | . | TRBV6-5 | TGTGCCAGCACCCCCCGGGGGGGGCACGAAAAACTGTTTTTT | CASTPRGGHEKLFF
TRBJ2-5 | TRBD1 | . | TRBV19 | TGTGCCAGTAGTATGGACAGGGGAAGGGAGACCCAGTACTTC | CASSMDRGRETQYF
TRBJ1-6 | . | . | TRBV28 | TGTGCCAGCAGTCCACCTTGGACATACCCCTCCTATAATTCACCCCTCCACTTT | CASSPPWTYPSYNSPLHF
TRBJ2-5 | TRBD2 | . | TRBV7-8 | TGTGCCAGCAGCTTACGGTTTACTAGCGGGGGGTACCAAGAGACCCAGTACTTC | CASSLRFTSGGYQETQYF
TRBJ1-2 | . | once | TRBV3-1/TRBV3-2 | TGTGCCAGCAGTCAACTGGGGGGGCTGCATGGCTACACCTTC | CASSQLGGLHGYTF
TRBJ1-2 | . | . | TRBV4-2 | TGTGCCAGCAGCCAGGGGCAGGGAAACTTCTATGGCTACACCTTC | CASSQGQGNFYGYTF
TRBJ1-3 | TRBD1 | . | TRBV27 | TGTGCCAGCAGTCTCAGGGACAGTGACGGAAACACCATATATTTT | CASSLRDSDGNTIYF
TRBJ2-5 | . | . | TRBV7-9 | TGTGCCAGCAGCTCCGGGACATGGGAGACCCAGTACTTC | CASSSGTWETQYF
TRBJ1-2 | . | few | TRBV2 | TGTGCCAGCAGTGACTTTGCTAACTATGGCTACACCTTC | CASSDFANYGYTF
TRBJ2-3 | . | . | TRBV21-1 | TGTGCCAGCAGCTCGTTAACAGATACGCAGTATTTT | CASSSLTDTQYF
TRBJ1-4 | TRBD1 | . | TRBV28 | TGTGCCAGCAGTTTAGGGGGACAGGGCTTTACGGAAAAACTGTTTTTT | CASSLGGQGFTEKLFF
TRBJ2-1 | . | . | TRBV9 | TGTGCCAGCAGCGTAGACCCCTTAGGGGCGAATGAGCAGTTCTTC | CASSVDPLGANEQFF
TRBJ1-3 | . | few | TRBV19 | TGTGCCAGTACCCAAACCGGGGCTGGAAACACCATATATTTT | CASTQTGAGNTIYF